Listed below are T cell receptor beta chains from one sample, sequenced in a study of graft-versus-host responses after intestinal transplantation. Their recognized antigens are unknown. Assay used: immunoSEQ multiplex PCR; TCRdb lists only in-frame clones, some missing. The sample shows 95,000 to 110,000 clones, over 80% of them seen only once. Sequenced material: unstimulated CD4+ T cells sorted from spleen or lymph node cells, taken before transplant. The receptors come from a human donor who was the organ donor for an intestinal transplant. Both conserved end residues are part of each CDR3. A D gene is named only where the DNA matches it firmly. Clone size appears in some rows only: once, few, many, or a class for an expanded clone.

>NA|TRBV30|NA|TRBJ2-3
CAWTLMRDTQYF
TGTGCCTGGACTCTCATGAGAGATACGCAGTATTTT
>NA|TRBV4-1|TRBD1|TRBJ1-5
CASSQLWTGGMPQHF
TGCGCCAGCAGCCAACTCTGGACAGGGGGGATGCCCCAGCATTTT
>NA|TRBV10-3|NA|TRBJ1-6
CAISESGRSNSPLHF
TGTGCCATCAGTGAGTCGGGACGGAGCAATTCACCCCTCCACTTT
>NA|TRBV18|NA|TRBJ2-7
CASSSRPESSYEQYF
TGTGCCAGCTCATCCCGTCCAGAGAGCTCCTACGAGCAGTACTTC
>once|TRBV5-1|NA|TRBJ2-7
CASRQYSGSSYEQYF
TGCGCCAGCAGACAATATTCGGGGAGCTCCTACGAGCAGTACTTC
>NA|TRBV19|NA|TRBJ2-5
CATKRAQQETQYF
TGTGCCACAAAACGCGCGCAGCAAGAGACCCAGTACTTC
>NA|TRBV5-1|NA|TRBJ2-2
CASSLGQGPNTGELFF
TGCGCCAGCAGCTTGGGGCAGGGACCGAACACCGGGGAGCTGTTTTTT
>NA|TRBV5-8|NA|TRBJ2-5
CASSSSAGGETQYF
TGTGCCAGCAGCTCCAGTGCAGGAGGGGAGACCCAGTACTTC
>NA|TRBV6-5|NA|TRBJ2-4
CASSYTPLRIQYF
TGTGCCAGCAGTTACACGCCATTAAGGATTCAGTACTTC
>NA|TRBV19|NA|TRBJ2-7
CASSIRGLAYEQYF
TGTGCCAGTAGTATAAGGGGCTTAGCCTACGAGCAGTACTTC
>NA|TRBV7-9|NA|TRBJ1-1
CASSLDNTEAFF
TGTGCCAGCAGCTTAGACAACACTGAAGCTTTCTTT
>NA|TRBV29-1|TRBD2|TRBJ2-2
CSAWTSGGTGELFF
TGCAGCGCCTGGACTAGCGGGGGGACCGGGGAGCTGTTTTTT
>NA|TRBV5-1|NA|TRBJ1-1
CASRVTGMNTEAFF
TGCGCCAGCAGAGTTACAGGGATGAACACTGAAGCTTTCTTT
>NA|TRBV29-1|TRBD2|TRBJ2-5
CSVASSGGETQYF
TGCAGCGTTGCGTCGAGCGGGGGAGAGACCCAGTACTTC
>NA|TRBV7-2|NA|TRBJ1-5
CASSFGGLVNQPQHF
TGTGCCAGCAGCTTCGGGGGGTTGGTCAATCAGCCCCAGCATTTT
>NA|TRBV7-2|NA|TRBJ2-3
CASSSYIASTDTQYF
TGTGCCAGCAGCTCTTACATTGCTAGCACAGATACGCAGTATTTT
>once|TRBV6-5|NA|TRBJ1-2
CASSERPYGYTF
TGTGCCAGCAGTGAAAGGCCCTATGGCTACACCTTC
>NA|TRBV4-2|NA|TRBJ1-4
CASSQDGRALNEKLFF
TGTGCCAGCAGCCAAGATGGGAGAGCCTTAAATGAAAAACTGTTTTTT
>NA|TRBV6-6|NA|TRBJ2-7
CASSLLYEQYF
TGTGCCAGCAGTTTACTCTACGAGCAGTACTTC
>NA|TRBV6-5|TRBD1|TRBJ1-6
CASSSGQGVVSPLHF
TGTGCCAGCAGTAGCGGACAGGGAGTAGTTTCACCCCTCCACTTT
>NA|TRBV5-1|NA|TRBJ1-1
CASSTVDTEAFF
TGCGCCAGCAGCACGGTGGACACTGAAGCTTTCTTT
>NA|TRBV6-1|TRBD2|TRBJ2-1
CATRVAGGTYNEQFF
TGTGCCACCCGGGTAGCGGGGGGGACCTACAATGAGCAGTTCTTC
>NA|TRBV10-3|TRBD1|TRBJ2-4
CAISVGQERNIQYF
TGTGCCATCAGTGTTGGACAGGAGAGAAACATTCAGTACTTC
>NA|TRBV6-1|NA|TRBJ2-3
CAASGQTTDTQYF
TGTGCCGCCTCGGGGCAGACCACAGATACGCAGTATTTT
>NA|TRBV5-4|TRBD2|TRBJ2-1
CASSSTSGSYNEQFF
TGTGCCAGCAGCTCAACCAGCGGGAGCTACAATGAGCAGTTCTTC
>NA|TRBV5-6|NA|TRBJ2-1
CASSLPSPYNEQFF
TGTGCCAGCAGCTTGCCTAGCCCCTACAATGAGCAGTTCTTC
>NA|TRBV4-2|NA|TRBJ2-7
CASSQDRGSSSYEQYF
TGTGCCAGCAGCCAAGATAGGGGCAGTTCCTCCTACGAGCAGTACTTC
>NA|TRBV4-1|TRBD2|TRBJ2-1
CASSQIRTSRTYNEQFF
TGCGCCAGCAGCCAGATTAGGACTAGCCGAACCTACAATGAGCAGTTCTTC
>once|TRBV11-2|NA|TRBJ2-7
CASSLAGKTYEQYF
TGTGCCAGCAGCTTAGCAGGGAAAACCTACGAGCAGTACTTC
>NA|TRBV19|TRBD1|TRBJ2-7
CASSHRGQGAYKGYEQYF
TGTGCCAGTAGCCACCGGGGGCAGGGGGCTTATAAGGGATACGAGCAGTACTTC
>NA|TRBV6-4|NA|TRBJ2-3
CASSQPGAVTKDTQYF
TGTGCCAGCAGTCAGCCAGGGGCAGTAACCAAAGATACGCAGTATTTT